This is a list of T cell receptor beta chains from one sample in a study of regulatory T cells in long-lasting Graves disease. TCRdb reprocessed the multiplex PCR reads with MiXCR, giving one entry per CDR3 protein. The sample shows 400,000 or so distinct CDR3 sequences, around 21% of them seen only once. This specimen was peripheral blood mononuclear cells (PBMCs), taken when the disease was refractory, from a patient treated with antithyroid drugs. These receptors all stem from a female donor with Graves disease. The CDR3 runs from the conserved cysteine through the conserved F or W. A D gene is named only where the DNA matches it firmly. For some rows the clone size is stated as once, few or many, or as a class when expanded; others skip it.

d_call clone_size j_call v_call cdr3_aa cdr3_nt
NA many TRBJ2-7 TRBV10-3 CAIRRAGGGYEQYF TGTGCCATCAGACGAGCAGGGGGAGGATACGAGCAGTACTTC
TRBD1 many TRBJ1-5 TRBV27 CASSLIGWQGANQPQHF TGTGCCAGCAGTTTAATTGGGTGGCAGGGGGCGAATCAGCCCCAGCATTTT
NA once TRBJ1-3 TRBV15 CATSRDFQGPGNTIYF TGTGCCACCAGCAGAGATTTCCAGGGGCCTGGAAACACCATATATTTT
TRBD2 NA TRBJ2-7 TRBV20-1 CSARGDLRTSGKGVSLEQYF TGCAGTGCTAGAGGAGATCTACGGACTAGCGGGAAGGGGGTTTCTCTGGAGCAGTACTTC
TRBD2 NA TRBJ2-1 TRBV28 CASSLGTSGYNEQFF TGTGCCAGCAGTTTAGGGACTAGCGGCTACAATGAGCAGTTCTTC
NA many TRBJ1-2 TRBV30 CAWSTGGARDYGYTF TGTGCCTGGAGTACCGGTGGGGCCAGAGACTATGGCTACACCTTC
NA few TRBJ1-1 TRBV20-1 CSARPGRTNTEAFF TGCAGTGCTAGACCCGGACGGACTAACACTGAAGCTTTCTTT
NA NA TRBJ2-2 TRBV19 CASSTRPHTNTGELFF TGTGCCAGTAGTACCAGACCGCATACGAACACCGGGGAGCTGTTTTTT
TRBD1 many TRBJ2-2 TRBV2 CASSGTGGFLGELFF TGTGCCAGCAGTGGGACAGGGGGCTTTTTAGGGGAGCTGTTTTTT
TRBD1 few TRBJ2-5 TRBV6-2/TRBV6-3 CASSNSGTGGWKQETQYF TGTGCCAGCAGTAACTCCGGGACAGGGGGCTGGAAGCAAGAGACCCAGTACTTC
TRBD1 NA TRBJ2-7 TRBV29-1 CSVSRDRGGEQYF TGCAGCGTCTCCCGGGACAGGGGAGGGGAGCAGTACTTC
TRBD2 NA TRBJ2-3 TRBV7-8 CASSPRGVPGTDTQYF TGTGCCAGCAGCCCCCGGGGGGTCCCCGGCACAGATACGCAGTATTTT
NA NA TRBJ2-7 TRBV7-2 CASSPRQLGYEQYF TGTGCCAGCAGCCCCAGGCAGCTTGGATACGAGCAGTACTTC
NA few TRBJ2-5 TRBV5-5 CASSYERANQETQYF TGTGCCAGCAGCTATGAGCGGGCCAATCAAGAGACCCAGTACTTC
NA few TRBJ1-2 TRBV19 CASTTGTEGYTF TGTGCCAGTACCACCGGGACCGAGGGCTACACCTTC
TRBD1 few TRBJ1-1 TRBV12-3/TRBV12-4 CASSSTTGFTEAFF TGTGCCAGCAGTTCTACGACAGGGTTCACTGAAGCTTTCTTT
TRBD1 few TRBJ2-7 TRBV7-2 CASSLDDRASYEQYF TGTGCCAGCAGCTTAGATGACAGGGCCTCCTACGAGCAGTACTTC
NA many TRBJ1-5 TRBV2 CASIGRANQPQHF TGTGCCAGCATAGGACGGGCTAATCAGCCCCAGCATTTT
NA NA TRBJ2-2 TRBV13 CASSFDLNVRSGELFF TGTGCCAGCAGCTTCGACCTAAATGTTCGATCGGGGGAGCTGTTTTTT
TRBD1 NA TRBJ1-6 TRBV20-1 CSARAGQVVSPLHF TGCAGTGCTAGAGCGGGACAGGTTGTTTCACCCCTCCACTTT
NA NA TRBJ1-1 TRBV20-1 CSAKGEGGYTEAFF TGCAGTGCTAAGGGTGAGGGGGGGTACACTGAAGCTTTCTTT
NA few TRBJ1-1 TRBV15 CATSRGDRLNTEAFF TGTGCCACCAGCAGAGGCGATCGTTTGAACACTGAAGCTTTCTTT
NA NA TRBJ1-5 TRBV7-2 CASSSNGGVRNQPQHF TGTGCCAGCAGCTCGAATGGGGGAGTTCGCAATCAGCCCCAGCATTTT
NA NA TRBJ1-2 TRBV9 CASSAGGWLTGYTF TGTGCCAGCAGCGCCGGGGGCTGGCTTACTGGCTACACCTTC
NA NA TRBJ1-3 TRBV25-1 CASSAAPGAVQNSGNTIYF TGTGCCAGCAGTGCCGCCCCGGGGGCAGTACAAAACTCTGGAAACACCATATATTTT
NA few TRBJ1-2 TRBV6-2/TRBV6-3 CASSYDGGAGYTF TGTGCCAGCAGCTACGACGGAGGGGCGGGCTACACCTTC
NA many TRBJ1-1 TRBV28 CASSLIRGTEAFF TGTGCCAGCAGCTTAATCAGGGGTACTGAAGCTTTCTTT
NA few TRBJ2-5 TRBV3-1 CASSQDPSGAGETQYF TGTGCCAGCAGCCAAGATCCCAGCGGAGCAGGGGAGACCCAGTACTTC
NA many TRBJ2-7 TRBV12-3/TRBV12-4 CASSQSSYEQYF TGTGCCAGCAGCCAGTCCTCCTACGAGCAGTACTTC
NA NA TRBJ2-1 TRBV24-1 CATSQNAIYNEQFF TGTGCCACCAGTCAAAACGCCATATACAATGAGCAGTTCTTC
NA NA TRBJ2-5 TRBV3-1 CASSPLQGTQYF TGTGCCAGCAGCCCTCTCCAAGGGACCCAGTACTTC
NA many TRBJ2-7 TRBV12-3/TRBV12-4 CASSLYGTYEQYF TGTGCCAGCAGTTTGTATGGTACCTACGAGCAGTACTTC